The T cell receptor (beta chain) described here comes from a study of blood T cell repertoires in COVID-19. The V segment lost 4 bases and the J segment 5 bases; nucleotides outside the gene matches: 7. The V gene's germline CDR1 is MNHEY and CDR2 SVGAGI. There are 14 residues in the CDR3. Clones were sequenced by immunoSEQ multiplex PCR, and TCRdb holds only the in-frame ones, with some missing. The profile shows around 700,000 clones, 90% of them singletons. V usage is TRBV6-5 and J usage is TRBJ1-2; 7 bases line up with TRBD1. The sequence derives from a woman younger than 30 with acute or convalescent COVID-19. Sequenced material: peripheral blood. The CDR3 nucleotides are TGTGCCAGCAGTTTGGGACAGCCAAATTATGGCTACACCTTC. Its protein product is CASSLGQPNYGYTF.